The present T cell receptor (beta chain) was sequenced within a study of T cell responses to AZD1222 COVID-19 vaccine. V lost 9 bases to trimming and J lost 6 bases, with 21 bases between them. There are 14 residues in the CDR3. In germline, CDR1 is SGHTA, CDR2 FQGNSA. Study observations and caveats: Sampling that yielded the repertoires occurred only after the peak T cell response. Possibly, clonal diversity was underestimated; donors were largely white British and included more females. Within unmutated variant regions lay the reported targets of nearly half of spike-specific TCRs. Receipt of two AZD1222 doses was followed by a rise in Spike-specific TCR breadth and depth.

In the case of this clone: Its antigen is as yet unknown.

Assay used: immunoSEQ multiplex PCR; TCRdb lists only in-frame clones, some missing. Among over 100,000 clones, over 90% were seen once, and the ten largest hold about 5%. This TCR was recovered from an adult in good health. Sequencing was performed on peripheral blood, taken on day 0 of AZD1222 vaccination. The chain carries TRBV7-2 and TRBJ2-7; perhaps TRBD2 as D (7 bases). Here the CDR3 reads CASISTGGHSEQYF. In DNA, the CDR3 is TGTGCCAGTATCTCCACGGGGGGACACAGCGAGCAGTACTTC.